This TCR beta chain comes out of a study of beta chain features in type 1 diabetes. Study results and caveats: Type 1 diabetes patients showed fewer insertions and more deletions at VDJ junctions.

The CDR3 extends over 14 amino acids. The V end lost 3 bases, the J end lost 0 bases, and 9 bases lay between the germline ends. The V gene's germline CDR1 is MNHNS and CDR2 SASEGT. This clone has only a few counts. Its antigen is not known. The whole isolated RNA underwent reverse transcription, so sequencing captured expressed TCRB transcripts. TCRdb's table, derived via immunoSEQ multiplex PCR, lists solely in-frame clones and lacks some. The sample holds fewer than 650,000 clones; 15% to 19% are singletons and the top ten take approximately 0.099%. The receptor's source is a man in his late teens or twenties in good health. The specimen was naive CD4+ T cells from blood. The rearrangement links TRBV6-1 to TRBJ2-7, with D perhaps TRBD2 (6 bases). The CDR3 DNA follows: TGTGCCAGCAGTGACGGAGGGAACTCCTACGAGCAGTACTTC. It encodes CASSDGGNSYEQYF.